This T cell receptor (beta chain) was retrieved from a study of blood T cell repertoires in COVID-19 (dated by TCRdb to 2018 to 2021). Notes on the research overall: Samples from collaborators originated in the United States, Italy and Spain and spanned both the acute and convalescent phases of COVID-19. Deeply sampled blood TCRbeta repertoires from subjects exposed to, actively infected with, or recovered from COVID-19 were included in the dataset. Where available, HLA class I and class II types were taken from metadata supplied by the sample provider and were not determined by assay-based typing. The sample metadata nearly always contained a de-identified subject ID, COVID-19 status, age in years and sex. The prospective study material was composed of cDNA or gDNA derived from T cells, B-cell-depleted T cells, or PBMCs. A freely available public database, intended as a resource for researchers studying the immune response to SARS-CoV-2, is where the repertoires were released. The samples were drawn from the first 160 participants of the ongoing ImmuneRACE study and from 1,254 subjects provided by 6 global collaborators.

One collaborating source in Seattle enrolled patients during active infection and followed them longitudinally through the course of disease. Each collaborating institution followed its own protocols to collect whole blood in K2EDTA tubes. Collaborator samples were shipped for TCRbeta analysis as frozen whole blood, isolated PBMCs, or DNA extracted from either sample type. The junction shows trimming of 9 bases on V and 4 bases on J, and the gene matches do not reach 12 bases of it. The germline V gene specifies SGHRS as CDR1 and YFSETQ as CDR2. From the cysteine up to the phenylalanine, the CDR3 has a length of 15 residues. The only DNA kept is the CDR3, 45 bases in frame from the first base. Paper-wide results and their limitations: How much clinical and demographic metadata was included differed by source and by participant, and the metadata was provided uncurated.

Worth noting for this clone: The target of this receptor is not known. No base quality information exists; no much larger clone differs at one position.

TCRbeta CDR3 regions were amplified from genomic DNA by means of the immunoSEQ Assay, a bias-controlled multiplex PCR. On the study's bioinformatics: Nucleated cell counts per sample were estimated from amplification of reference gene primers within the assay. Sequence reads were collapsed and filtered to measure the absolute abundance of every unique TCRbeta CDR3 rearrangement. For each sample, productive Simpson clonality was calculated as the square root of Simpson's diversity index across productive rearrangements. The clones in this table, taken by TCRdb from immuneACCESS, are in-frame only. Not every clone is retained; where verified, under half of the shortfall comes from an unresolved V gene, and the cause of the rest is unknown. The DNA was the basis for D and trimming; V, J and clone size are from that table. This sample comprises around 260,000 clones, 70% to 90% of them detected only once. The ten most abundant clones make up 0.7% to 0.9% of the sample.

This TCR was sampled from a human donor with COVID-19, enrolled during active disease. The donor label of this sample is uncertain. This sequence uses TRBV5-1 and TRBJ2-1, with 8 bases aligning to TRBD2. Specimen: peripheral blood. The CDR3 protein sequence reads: CATRGSGSTYNEQFF. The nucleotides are TGCGCCACCAGGGGCAGCGGGAGCACGTACAATGAGCAGTTCTTC.